The clone carrying this T cell receptor (beta chain) was detected only a few times. These data originate in a study of T cell repertoires in cytomegalovirus infection. Each CDR3 protein gets one entry after TCRdb re-called the reads with MiXCR. This repertoire shows about 260,000 distinct CDR3 sequences, roughly an eighth found once; its top ten account for 7% to 9.5%. Germline V CDR1 and CDR2: MNHNY, SVGAGI (reference sequence). Trimming took 2 bases from V and 10 from J; bases not matched to a gene: 5. The CDR3 has 13 amino acids. Sequenced input: PBMCs. This sequence joins TRBV6-6 and TRBJ2-1, with 7 nucleotides matching TRBD1. The receptor was derived from a human donor in good health (CMV status not recorded). Some clones in this sample may be carry-over from other donors' samples. CDR3 coding DNA: TGTGCCAGCAGTTACGGGGACAGACTAGAGCAGTTCTTC. It codes for CASSYGDRLEQFF.